The source of this TCR beta chain is a study of neoadjuvant anti-PD-1 for oral cavity cancer. For the study at large: Most patients had three to four biweekly doses of 3 mg/kg nivolumab before resection. Non-progressing patients received a fourth nivolumab dose near day 43, then surgery on days 50-56.

The method was immunoSEQ multiplex PCR; TCRdb's version includes in-frame clones alone and lacks a portion of them. Of over 10,000 clones in the sample, less than 70% are singletons; the top ten hold around 2%. Comments on this clone: Its antigen is unknown.

Stage II-IVA oral cavity squamous cell carcinoma was new and untreated by systemic or radiation therapy. The CDR3 is 17 residues long. CDR1 is SGDLS, CDR2 YYNGEE, per germline. After removal of 0 bases from V and 7 bases from J, the junction contained 13 bases not matched to a gene. General study results and limits: With three patients per group, TCR findings need larger cohorts.

This rearrangement joins TRBV9 to TRBJ2-1; 7 positions agree with TRBD1. This sequence originates from a person between 40 and 79 years old with oral cavity squamous cell carcinoma. The starting material was PBMCs, obtained before nivolumab (anti-PD-1) treatment. CDR3 in amino acids: CASSVASSTGENNEQFF. DNA for the CDR3: TGTGCCAGCAGCGTAGCTAGCAGCACAGGGGAGAATAATGAGCAGTTCTTC. The complete variable domain, with remaining parts taken from reference TRBV9 and TRBJ2-1, reads DSGVTQTPKHLITATGQRVTLRCSPRSGDLSVYWYQQSLDQGLQFLIQYYNGEERAKGNILERFSAQQFPDLHSELNLSSLELGDSALYFCASSVASSTGENNEQFFGPGTRLTVL.